The 21 T cell receptor beta chains below all came from one sample that was sequenced in a study of T cells after yellow fever vaccination. TCRdb analysed the 5' RACE reads with MiXCR anew, one entry per CDR3 protein. The sample includes approximately 61,000 distinct CDR3 sequences, about 6.6% of them seen just once. The specimen was CD8+ T cells sorted from PBMCs, collected on the day of the first yellow fever vaccination. These receptors were obtained from a man aged 18 to 30 who received the YFV17D yellow fever vaccine.

The V and J genes are TRBV12-3 or TRBV12-4 and TRBJ2-7; 8 nucleotides line up with TRBD2. There are 12 residues in the CDR3. With 5 bases clipped from V and 6 bases from J, the junction kept 3 bases outside the gene matches. CDR3 in DNA: TGTGCCAGCAGTGCGGGGGGAACCGAGCAGTACGTC. Translating it yields CASSAGGTEQYV.

This rearrangement joins TRBV7-3 to TRBJ2-1; D remains ambiguous. The CDR3 contains 16 residues. The germline V gene encodes CDR1 SGHTA and CDR2 FQGTGA. V lost 1 base and J lost 0, with 10 bases in between. The CDR3 protein is CASSLMPASSYNEQFF. In DNA, the CDR3 is TGTGCCAGCAGCTTAATGCCAGCAAGCTCCTACAATGAGCAGTTCTTC.

Details on this clonotype: Since a much larger clone is just one base distant, this may be a read error. The chain links TRBV4-1 to TRBJ1-2; possibly TRBD1 for D (5 bases). The CDR3 has 15 amino acids. The germline CDR1 and CDR2 sequences are MGHRA and YSYEKL. The V and J ends lost 4 bases and 4 bases respectively, with 16 bases between them. CDR3: CASSPTAGGGYGYTF. The CDR3 DNA sequence: TGCGCCAGCAGCCCTACGGCCGGCGGGGGCTATGGCTACACCTTC.

This clonotype was found many times. The chain combines TRBV6-2 or TRBV6-3 with TRBJ2-2; D tentatively reads TRBD1 or TRBD2 (6 bases each). V lost 6 bases and J lost 6, with 17 bases in between. The CDR3 covers 15 residues. Germline V gene lookup returns CDR1 MNHEY and CDR2 SVGEGT. CDR3 DNA sequence: TGTGCCAGCAGCCGCGGGACACCCCTCCCCGGGGAGCTGTTTTTT. This translates into CASSRGTPLPGELFF.

This clonotype was seen at least ten times. CDR3 sequence: CASSRTGSNTEAFF. For the CDR3, the DNA is TGTGCCAGTAGTAGGACAGGGTCCAACACTGAAGCTTTCTTT. The chain uses TRBV19 and TRBJ1-1, with TRBD1 matching over 8 bases. The CDR3 totals 14 residues. Trimming cost V 4 bases and J 2 bases; bases outside gene matches: 3. Germline values: CDR1 LNHDA, CDR2 SQIVND (reference sequence).

This clonotype has ten or more counts. CDR3 nucleotide sequence: TGTGCCAGCAGCCCGGACAGGGCGGCCGAGCAGTACTTC. Translating gives CASSPDRAAEQYF. The gene calls are TRBV7-8 and TRBJ2-7; 8 positions agree with TRBD1. The CDR3 runs to 13 residues. Germline values: CDR1 SGHVS, CDR2 FQNEAQ. V lost 5 bases, J lost 6 bases, and 6 bases stayed unmatched.

This clonotype showed up many times. J is TRBJ2-1 and V is TRBV7-9; 12 positions agree with TRBD2. Germline V CDR1 and CDR2: SEHNR, FQNEAQ (reference sequence). The V and J ends lost 0 bases and 7 bases, in that order; junction bases with no gene match: 7. The CDR3 contains 17 residues. CDR3 nucleotides: TGTGCCAGCAGCTTAGCGCTAGCGGGGGGGCCGGTGAATGAGCAGTTCTTC. Amino acids: CASSLALAGGPVNEQFF.

The rearrangement joins TRBV6-5 to TRBJ2-2, with 7 bases fitting TRBD2. With 2 bases clipped from V and 1 base from J, the junction kept 1 base outside the gene matches. The CDR3 consists of 15 residues. Germline V gene lookup returns CDR1 MNHEY and CDR2 SVGAGI. CDR3 sequence: CASSYGGGNTGELFF. The CDR3 nucleotides read TGTGCCAGCAGTTACGGCGGGGGGAACACCGGGGAGCTGTTTTTT.

The chain joins TRBV10-3 to TRBJ2-7; the D gene is possibly TRBD1 (6 bases). V was pared by 4 bases and J by 0 bases, with 19 bases between. From germline, CDR1 is ENHRY and CDR2 SYGVKD. The CDR3 has 17 amino acids. CDR3 sequence (DNA): TGTGCCATCAGTGCCCGCAGTGAGGGGGTGAGCTCCTACGAGCAGTACTTC. Translated, it gives CAISARSEGVSSYEQYF.

This clonotype was recorded at least ten times. This chain links TRBV25-1 with TRBJ1-5; D call uncertain. CDR1 and CDR2 from the germline V gene are MGHDK and SYGVNS. Trimming left V 1 base short and J 4 bases short, with 5 bases between. CDR3 length equals 13 residues. This chain's CDR3 is CASSESLNQPQHF. In DNA form, the CDR3 reads TGTGCCAGCAGTGAATCGTTAAATCAGCCCCAGCATTTT.

The V gene is TRBV4-1, the J gene TRBJ2-7, with D perhaps matching TRBD1 (6 bases). CDR1 is MGHRA, CDR2 YSYEKL, per germline. The V gene lost 0 bases and the J gene lost 7 bases, with 13 bases spanning the gap. The length of the CDR3 is 14 residues. The CDR3 loop reads CASSQDFSQGEQYV. CDR3 nucleotides: TGCGCCAGCAGCCAAGATTTTAGCCAGGGGGAGCAGTACGTC.

Concerning this clonotype: A much larger clone differs by one base, so this may be a read error. The chain recombines TRBV7-2 with TRBJ2-2; D call uncertain. The V gene lost 6 bases and the J gene lost 0 bases, with 5 bases spanning the gap. Germline V gene data show CDR1 as SGHTA and CDR2 as FQGNSA. The CDR3 is 13 residues long. CDR3 bases: TGTGCCAGCAGTCTAACGAACACCGGGGAGCTGTTTTTT. Amino acids: CASSLTNTGELFF.

This clonotype was picked up many times. J is TRBJ2-1 and V is TRBV6-4, with 13 bases lining up with TRBD2. CDR1 is MRHNA and CDR2 is SNTAGT in the germline V gene. The CDR3 contains 16 residues. J was trimmed by 7 bases and V by 4 bases; bases with no gene match: 7. The CDR3 DNA reads as TGTGCCAGCAGTGCTACTAGCGGGGGGGCAGGGAATGAGCAGTTCTTC. Residues: CASSATSGGAGNEQFF.

This clonotype has only a few counts. The chain has TRBV6-6 and TRBJ2-1; the D gene is possibly TRBD2 (6 bases). V lost 3 bases and J lost 7, with 10 bases in between. The CDR3 is made up of 13 amino acids. CDR1 MNHNY and CDR2 SVGAGI come from the germline V gene (reference sequence). CDR3 in amino acids: CASSYAGRNEQFF. DNA for the CDR3: TGTGCCAGCAGTTATGCCGGGAGAAATGAGCAGTTCTTC.

By proportion, this clonotype is medium-sized. The J gene is TRBJ2-2, the V gene TRBV7-9; 7 nucleotides agree with TRBD1. CDR1 SEHNR and CDR2 FQNEAQ come from the germline V gene (reference sequence). With 5 bases clipped from V and 4 bases from J, the junction kept 7 bases outside the gene matches. This CDR3 has 15 amino acids. CDR3 DNA: TGTGCCAGCAGCATCCCGGGACAGCCCACCGGGGAGCTGTTTTTT. It codes for CASSIPGQPTGELFF.

The table lists this clonotype with many counts. The chain couples TRBV15 to TRBJ2-1, with 8 bases fitting TRBD1. The germline V gene has CDR1 LNHNV and CDR2 YYDKDF (reference sequence). This CDR3 has 16 amino acids. V shed 4 bases and J 8 bases; nucleotides not matched to a gene: 13. CDR3 sequence reads: CATSTSSDRGFDEQFF. CDR3 coding DNA: TGTGCCACCAGCACGTCGAGCGACAGGGGCTTCGATGAGCAGTTCTTC.

In this sample, this clonotype turned up many times. J is TRBJ2-7 and V is TRBV7-6; 7 nucleotides match TRBD1. Germline CDR1 SGHVS, CDR2 FNYEAQ. V was clipped by 1 base and J by 1 base; unmatched bases: 4. CDR3 length: 15 amino acids. CDR3 nucleotides: TGTGCCAGCAGCTTAGACCCGGGACAGTCCTACGAGCAGTACGTC. Translating it yields CASSLDPGQSYEQYV.

This chain joins TRBV4-3 and TRBJ1-1; D is unclear. The germline CDR1 and CDR2 sequences are LGHNA and YSLEER. The V end lost 4 bases, the J end lost 0 bases, and 6 bases lay between the germline ends. The CDR3 is 13 residues long. The CDR3 spells CASSRALNTEAFF. CDR3 DNA: TGCGCCAGCAGCCGAGCCTTGAACACTGAAGCTTTCTTT.

For the CDR3, the DNA is TGTGCCAGCAGCCAAATCATCGCTGGGCCAGAAGCTTTCTTT. It translates to CASSQIIAGPEAFF. The V gene is TRBV14, the J gene TRBJ1-1; D ambiguous. The CDR3 runs to 14 residues. The V end lost 2 bases, the J end lost 8 bases, and 15 bases lay between the germline ends. Germline CDR1 reads SGHDN; CDR2 reads FVKESK.

This clonotype has a count of ten or more. V usage is TRBV9 and J usage is TRBJ2-7; TRBD2 matches at 7 bases. The CDR3 totals 14 residues. With 3 bases clipped from V and 2 bases from J, the junction kept 5 bases outside the gene matches. Germline V gene sequence: CDR1 SGDLS, CDR2 YYNGEE. CDR3 sequence: CASSERGNAYEQYF. The DNA for the CDR3 is TGTGCCAGCAGCGAGCGGGGTAACGCCTACGAGCAGTACTTC.

This clonotype showed up many times. The rearrangement joins TRBV4-1 to TRBJ2-7, with 9 nucleotides matching TRBD1. The CDR3 spans 14 residues. Germline V CDR1 and CDR2: MGHRA, YSYEKL. V shed 1 base and J 7 bases; nucleotides not matched to a gene: 5. Here the CDR3 DNA reads TGCGCCAGCAGCCAAGCCCACAGGGGGCTGGAGCAGTACTTC. Its protein is CASSQAHRGLEQYF.